The rows below give T cell receptor beta chains drawn from one sample of a study of identifying expanded T cells in peripheral blood. Produced via immunoSEQ multiplex PCR; TCRdb's table is partial and in-frame only. The sample has 84,000 or so clones, roughly 90% seen once; the top ten hold 7.3%. Sample: blood. The origin of the receptors is a person aged 18 to 70 in good health. CDR3s include the opening cysteine and the closing phenylalanine or tryptophan. D genes are given only for firm matches. Clone size is stated in some rows and not others, as once, few, many or a class when expanded.

V gene: TRBV9; D gene: TRBD1; J gene: TRBJ2-3; clone size: .; CDR3 protein: CASSVSRTGQDTQYF; CDR3 DNA: TGTGCCAGCAGCGTCTCTCGGACAGGGCAAGATACGCAGTATTTT
V gene: TRBV6-5; D gene: .; J gene: TRBJ1-2; clone size: .; CDR3 protein: CATSAATNYGYTF; CDR3 DNA: TGTGCCACCTCCGCAGCAACTAACTATGGCTACACCTTC
V gene: TRBV19; D gene: .; J gene: TRBJ1-2; clone size: few; CDR3 protein: CASSPWEIWGNGYTF; CDR3 DNA: TGTGCCAGTAGCCCTTGGGAAATCTGGGGGAATGGCTACACCTTC
V gene: TRBV9; D gene: .; J gene: TRBJ2-2; clone size: .; CDR3 protein: CASSGTGTGELFF; CDR3 DNA: TGTGCCAGCAGCGGTACCGGGACAGGGGAGCTGTTTTTT
V gene: TRBV18; D gene: .; J gene: TRBJ2-1; clone size: .; CDR3 protein: CASSPGAGLSSYNEQFF; CDR3 DNA: TGTGCCAGCTCACCAGGTGCGGGGCTGAGCTCCTACAATGAGCAGTTCTTC
V gene: TRBV4-1; D gene: .; J gene: TRBJ1-4; clone size: .; CDR3 protein: CASSPSRGDGNEKLFF; CDR3 DNA: TGCGCCAGCAGCCCTTCCAGGGGCGACGGGAATGAAAAACTGTTTTTT
V gene: TRBV18; D gene: .; J gene: TRBJ1-6; clone size: .; CDR3 protein: CASSPKSGNPNYNSPLHF; CDR3 DNA: TGTGCCAGCTCACCAAAGTCGGGAAACCCCAACTATAATTCACCCCTCCACTTT
V gene: TRBV5-1; D gene: .; J gene: TRBJ1-5; clone size: .; CDR3 protein: CASSLAIRQRDRHSNQPQHF; CDR3 DNA: TGCGCCAGCAGCTTGGCCATCAGACAGAGGGATCGCCATAGCAATCAGCCCCAGCATTTT
V gene: TRBV14; D gene: .; J gene: TRBJ1-1; clone size: .; CDR3 protein: CASSQSKGTVNTEAFF; CDR3 DNA: TGTGCCAGCAGCCAATCAAAGGGGACCGTGAACACTGAAGCTTTCTTT
V gene: TRBV4-2; D gene: .; J gene: TRBJ2-4; clone size: .; CDR3 protein: CASSHHGSGGNIQYF; CDR3 DNA: TGTGCCAGCAGCCATCACGGGTCCGGTGGGAACATTCAGTACTTC
V gene: TRBV19; D gene: TRBD1; J gene: TRBJ2-6; clone size: .; CDR3 protein: CASSIGTGGYLTF; CDR3 DNA: TGTGCCAGTAGTATAGGGACAGGGGGCTACCTGACTTTC
V gene: TRBV7-8; D gene: .; J gene: TRBJ2-7; clone size: .; CDR3 protein: CASSPTYEQYF; CDR3 DNA: TGTGCCAGCAGCCCAACCTACGAGCAGTACTTC
V gene: TRBV7-9; D gene: .; J gene: TRBJ1-2; clone size: .; CDR3 protein: CASSWAPEVNYGYTF; CDR3 DNA: TGTGCCAGCAGCTGGGCCCCAGAAGTAAACTATGGCTACACCTTC
V gene: TRBV12-5; D gene: .; J gene: TRBJ2-7; clone size: .; CDR3 protein: CASDSGENEQYF; CDR3 DNA: TGTGCTAGTGATTCAGGGGAGAACGAGCAGTACTTC
V gene: TRBV6-1; D gene: TRBD1; J gene: TRBJ1-2; clone size: .; CDR3 protein: CASSEADRGVYGYTF; CDR3 DNA: TGTGCCAGCAGTGAGGCGGACAGGGGCGTCTATGGCTACACCTTC
V gene: TRBV7-6; D gene: .; J gene: TRBJ1-5; clone size: once; CDR3 protein: CASSLNSGEPQHF; CDR3 DNA: TGTGCCAGCAGCTTAAACTCCGGTGAGCCCCAGCATTTT
V gene: TRBV4-1; D gene: TRBD1; J gene: TRBJ1-4; clone size: .; CDR3 protein: CASSVPPGGTNEKLFF; CDR3 DNA: TGCGCCAGCAGCGTGCCGCCAGGGGGGACTAATGAAAAACTGTTTTTT
V gene: TRBV27; D gene: TRBD1; J gene: TRBJ1-2; clone size: .; CDR3 protein: CASSSERQGEYGYTF; CDR3 DNA: TGTGCCAGCAGTTCCGAACGACAGGGGGAGTATGGCTACACCTTC
V gene: TRBV6-4; D gene: .; J gene: TRBJ1-1; clone size: .; CDR3 protein: CASSVFMNTEAFF; CDR3 DNA: TGTGCCAGCAGCGTTTTCATGAACACTGAAGCTTTCTTT
V gene: TRBV6-1; D gene: .; J gene: TRBJ2-7; clone size: .; CDR3 protein: CASRSTLSSYEQYF; CDR3 DNA: TGTGCCAGCAGATCGACACTGAGCTCCTACGAGCAGTACTTC
V gene: TRBV30; D gene: .; J gene: TRBJ1-5; clone size: .; CDR3 protein: CAWSALSGVNQPQHF; CDR3 DNA: TGTGCCTGGAGTGCATTATCGGGGGTCAATCAGCCCCAGCATTTT
V gene: TRBV4-1; D gene: .; J gene: TRBJ1-2; clone size: .; CDR3 protein: CASSQETTNGYTF; CDR3 DNA: TGCGCCAGCAGCCAAGAAACCACGAATGGCTACACCTTC
V gene: TRBV5-1; D gene: TRBD2; J gene: TRBJ2-1; clone size: .; CDR3 protein: CASSLLWTSGGSSYNEQFF; CDR3 DNA: TGCGCCAGCAGCTTGTTGTGGACTAGCGGGGGGAGCTCCTACAATGAGCAGTTCTTC
V gene: TRBV5-1; D gene: .; J gene: TRBJ1-2; clone size: .; CDR3 protein: CASRTGIGDGYTF; CDR3 DNA: TGCGCCAGCAGAACGGGGATCGGCGATGGCTACACCTTC
V gene: TRBV10-1; D gene: .; J gene: TRBJ2-1; clone size: .; CDR3 protein: CASSRTVEGYNEQFF; CDR3 DNA: TGCGCCAGCAGTCGGACAGTGGAGGGGTACAATGAGCAGTTCTTC
V gene: TRBV5-8; D gene: TRBD1; J gene: TRBJ1-4; clone size: .; CDR3 protein: CASSKQGQRNEKLFF; CDR3 DNA: TGTGCCAGCAGCAAGCAGGGACAGCGTAATGAAAAACTGTTTTTT
V gene: TRBV4-2; D gene: TRBD2; J gene: TRBJ2-5; clone size: .; CDR3 protein: CASKRSSGGNQETQYF; CDR3 DNA: TGTGCCAGCAAACGGTCTAGCGGGGGAAACCAAGAGACCCAGTACTTC
V gene: TRBV29-1; D gene: TRBD1; J gene: TRBJ1-3; clone size: once; CDR3 protein: CSAGTGDGNTIYF; CDR3 DNA: TGCAGCGCCGGGACAGGGGATGGAAACACCATATATTTT
V gene: TRBV14; D gene: .; J gene: TRBJ2-1; clone size: .; CDR3 protein: CASSQEYRRGLYNEQFF; CDR3 DNA: TGTGCCAGCAGCCAAGAGTATCGGCGGGGCCTCTACAATGAGCAGTTCTTC
V gene: TRBV6-5; D gene: TRBD1; J gene: TRBJ1-5; clone size: .; CDR3 protein: CASSYSRGLGQPQHF; CDR3 DNA: TGTGCCAGCAGTTACTCAAGGGGGCTGGGTCAGCCCCAGCATTTT
V gene: TRBV10-3; D gene: TRBD1; J gene: TRBJ2-2; clone size: .; CDR3 protein: CAIRNPGTGGPGELFF; CDR3 DNA: TGTGCCATCAGAAACCCAGGGACAGGGGGCCCCGGGGAGCTGTTTTTT
V gene: TRBV14; D gene: .; J gene: TRBJ2-3; clone size: .; CDR3 protein: CASSQSDTQYF; CDR3 DNA: TGTGCCAGCAGCCAAAGTGATACGCAGTATTTT
V gene: TRBV2; D gene: .; J gene: TRBJ2-2; clone size: .; CDR3 protein: CASSDGDFGTGELFF; CDR3 DNA: TGTGCCAGCAGTGATGGGGACTTTGGCACCGGGGAGCTGTTTTTT
V gene: TRBV29-1; D gene: .; J gene: TRBJ1-2; clone size: .; CDR3 protein: CSVEDRWGGAGGYTF; CDR3 DNA: TGCAGCGTTGAAGATCGGTGGGGGGGAGCGGGTGGCTACACCTTC
V gene: TRBV5-1; D gene: TRBD1; J gene: TRBJ2-1; clone size: .; CDR3 protein: CASSLAGQGAGNEQFF; CDR3 DNA: TGCGCCAGCAGCTTGGCCGGACAGGGGGCAGGCAATGAGCAGTTCTTC
V gene: TRBV2; D gene: TRBD1; J gene: TRBJ2-5; clone size: .; CDR3 protein: CASRQGAGETQYF; CDR3 DNA: TGTGCCAGCAGACAGGGGGCGGGGGAGACCCAGTACTTC
V gene: TRBV7-6; D gene: TRBD1; J gene: TRBJ1-1; clone size: .; CDR3 protein: CASSDTGGANTEAFF; CDR3 DNA: TGTGCCAGCAGCGATACAGGGGGCGCAAACACTGAAGCTTTCTTT